Listed here are 29 T cell receptor beta chains from one sample, sequenced in a study of blood T cells in healthy people across ages (dated by TCRdb to about 2015). The protocol used for the library was 5' RACE. Reads for this sample came from an Illumina HiSeq 2500. A second PCR of roughly 7 to 12 cycles was run with a J-beta primer mix and a sample-barcoded 5' primer. TCRdb trimmed public reads at Q25 via fastp, called clones via MiXCR and kept in-frame beta chains. Each record represents a unique CDR3 protein, reported with the most common genes and DNA among its rows. The sample table lists 1.5 million or so distinct CDR3 sequences, about 43% of them with a count of one. The ten largest clones add up to under 8% of the sample. The sequenced sample consisted of blood. These TCRs come from a woman aged 18-30 years in good health.

This clonotype was counted a few times. The rearrangement joins TRBV12-3 or TRBV12-4 to TRBJ2-7, with TRBD1 identical over 8 bases. J gave up 2 bases and V 2 bases, and 2 bases lay outside the gene matches. The CDR3 totals 14 residues. The CDR3 is CASSLNRGAYEQYF. CDR3 nucleotides: TGTGCCAGCAGTTTAAACAGGGGGGCCTACGAGCAGTACTTC.

The chain couples TRBV15 to TRBJ1-1; D ambiguous. Germline loops: CDR1 LNHNV, CDR2 YYDKDF (reference sequence). V lost 4 bases and J lost 2, with 11 bases in between. The CDR3 runs to 14 residues. Here the CDR3 reads CATSKAGDNTEAFF. The CDR3 bases are TGTGCCACCAGCAAAGCAGGCGATAACACTGAAGCTTTCTTT.

This clonotype appeared a few times. The chain carries TRBV3-1 and TRBJ2-4; D is undetermined. The CDR3 is 13 amino acids. Germline loops: CDR1 LGHDT, CDR2 YNNKEL (reference sequence). Trimming removed 1 base from V and 7 bases from J, with 8 bases in between. CDR3 DNA: TGTGCCAGCAGCCAAGCGGCCTCGAACATTCAGTACTTC. Its protein product is CASSQAASNIQYF.

A note on this clonotype: Mismatch with germline at one junction end may stem from a read error. The rearrangement joins TRBV6-6 to TRBJ2-5; 11 nucleotides line up with TRBD1. The CDR3 consists of 16 residues. Germline values: CDR1 MNHNY, CDR2 SVGAGI (reference sequence). The CDR3 region has the DNA TGTGCCAGCAGCTTCGGGACAGGGGGAATCCAAGAGGCCCAGTACTTC. Amino acid sequence: CASSFGTGGIQEAQYF.

Here the CDR3 reads CASRDYGLAGRNIQYF. The CDR3 DNA follows: TGTGCCAGCAGGGACTACGGACTAGCGGGGAGAAACATTCAGTACTTC. The chain is built from TRBV12-3 or TRBV12-4 and TRBJ2-4; 12 bases map to TRBD2. V shed 6 bases and J 6 bases; nucleotides not matched to a gene: 9. This CDR3 is built from 16 residues.

The rearrangement uses TRBV28 and TRBJ2-4, with 7 positions matching TRBD1. The J call may be faulty, since TRBJ2-7 better matches the DNA end. There are 13 residues in the CDR3. Germline values: CDR1 MDHEN, CDR2 SYDVKM. CDR3 coding DNA: TGTGCCAGCAGGCGACAGGGTTCGAACGAGCAGTACTTC. It yields the protein CASRRQGSNEQYF.

The gene calls are TRBV5-6 and TRBJ1-1, with 7 bases matching TRBD1. CDR3 length: 12 amino acids. Trimming took 5 bases from V and 12 from J; bases not matched to a gene: 10. CDR1 and CDR2 (germline): SGHDT, YYEEEE. This CDR3 is CASSSKQGWTFF. The DNA of the CDR3 is TGTGCCAGCAGTTCGAAACAGGGGTGGACTTTCTTT.

This clonotype was seen a few times. The rearrangement joins TRBV25-1 to TRBJ2-1, with a possible D match to TRBD2 (6 bases). Trimming took 3 bases from V and 7 from J, leaving 16 bases between them. CDR1 and CDR2 from the germline V gene are MGHDK and SYGVNS. The CDR3 has 15 amino acids. Written as DNA, the CDR3 is TGTGCCAGCAGTGACCCCTCTCTAGCGTCAAATGAGCAGTTCTTC. Protein sequence: CASSDPSLASNEQFF.

This clonotype was counted only a few times. This chain links TRBV20-1 with TRBJ1-1; no definite D call. The CDR3 covers 12 residues. Trimming took 0 bases from V and 6 from J, leaving 8 bases between them. Germline V gene lookup returns CDR1 DFQATT and CDR2 SNEGSKA (reference sequence). CDR3 nucleotides: TGCAGTGCTAGAGATGACGGACCTGAAGCTTTCTTT. This sequence encodes CSARDDGPEAFF.

The gene calls are TRBV28 and TRBJ1-1, with TRBD1 identical over 8 bases. The ends lost 5 bases at V and 5 bases at J; junction bases unmatched: 7. Germline CDR1 and CDR2: MDHEN and SYDVKM. CDR3 size: 14 residues. The CDR3 nucleotides are TGTGCCAGCAGTAAGACACGACAGGGGACTGAAGCTTTCTTT. Translated: CASSKTRQGTEAFF.

In nucleotides, the CDR3 is TGTGCCATCAGGGGGAGACAAAACATTCAGTACTTC. As protein: CAIRGRQNIQYF. The chain combines TRBV10-3 with TRBJ2-4, with D possibly being TRBD2 (5 bases). This CDR3 is 12 amino acids long. With 6 bases removed from V and 5 bases from J, the gap between germline ends came to 8 bases. Germline V gene data show CDR1 as ENHRY and CDR2 as SYGVKD.

The CDR3 DNA reads TGTGCCAGCAGTTTAGGACAGGGGAGCACCGGGGAGCTGTTTTTT. It codes for CASSLGQGSTGELFF. This chain connects TRBV27 to TRBJ2-2; 9 nucleotides align to TRBD1. Germline CDR1 and CDR2: MNHEY and SMNVEV (reference sequence). There are 15 residues in the CDR3. V shed 2 bases, J shed 4 bases, and the junction held 2 bases outside the gene matches.

The chain carries TRBV20-1 and TRBJ2-5; 13 bases match TRBD2. CDR1 and CDR2 (germline): DFQATT, SNEGSKA (reference sequence). This CDR3 has 15 residues. V gave up 6 bases and J gave up 11 bases; unmatched junction bases: 15. The CDR3: CSASGGLAGRTGQYF. The CDR3 DNA reads TGCAGTGCCAGTGGGGGACTAGCGGGAAGGACCGGGCAGTACTTC.

This clonotype turned up a few times. The V and J genes are TRBV4-1 and TRBJ1-2; tentative D call: TRBD1 (6 bases). The CDR3 runs to 14 residues. Germline CDR1 is MGHRA and CDR2 is YSYEKL. V lost 3 bases and J 7 bases, leaving 15 bases between the germline ends. This CDR3 reads CASSQKGVGSGYTF. The CDR3 DNA is TGCGCCAGCAGCCAGAAGGGGGTCGGTTCTGGCTACACCTTC.

Only a few counts were recorded for this clonotype. The chain employs TRBV27 and TRBJ2-4; 7 bases agree with TRBD2. The CDR3 loop spans 15 amino acids. Germline CDR1 is MNHEY and CDR2 is SMNVEV (reference sequence). The J segment lost 6 bases and the V segment lost 4 bases, leaving 9 bases of the junction unmatched. CDR3 bases: TGTGCCAGCAGTTCCCTGGGGAGGGTGGGAAACATTCAGTACTTC. Its translation: CASSSLGRVGNIQYF.

This chain connects TRBV2 to TRBJ1-4; D is ambiguous. V lost 4 bases, J lost 7 bases, and 13 bases lay in between. The CDR3 covers 14 residues. Germline CDR1 SNHLY, CDR2 FYNNEI. The CDR3 DNA reads TGTGCCAGCAGTGGGTCAGGTTGGGGTGAAAAACTGTTTTTT. This encodes CASSGSGWGEKLFF.

Concerning this clonotype itself: A read error may be the cause here, since a much bigger clone is one base away. The rearrangement links TRBV10-3 to TRBJ2-1, with TRBD1 matching 9 bases. Per germline, CDR1 ENHRY and CDR2 SYGVKD. This CDR3 contains 13 residues. The CDR3 DNA follows: TGTGCCGTAGGGACAGGGCTAGACAATGGGCAGTTCTTC. This sequence encodes CAVGTGLDNGQFF.

This clonotype was seen a few times. The V call is TRBV25-1, the J call TRBJ2-7; D is undetermined. CDR1 and CDR2 (germline): MGHDK, SYGVNS. The CDR3 consists of 11 residues. V dropped 3 bases and J dropped 5 bases, with 5 bases sitting between them. CDR3 DNA sequence: TGTGCCAGCAGTGATCCCCACGAGCAGTACTTC. It is translated as CASSDPHEQYF.

Worth noting for this clonotype: The junction and the germline gene differ at one end; a read error may be behind it. The chain couples TRBV4-1 to TRBJ1-5; weak D call: TRBD1 (5 bases). Germline V gives CDR1 MGHRA, CDR2 YSYEKL. The CDR3 is 16 amino acids. CDR3 sequence (DNA): TGCGCCAGCAGCCAAGAGACAGCCCTGAGCAATCAGCCTCAGCATTTT. Amino acids: CASSQETALSNQPQHF.

The J gene is TRBJ1-3, the V gene TRBV4-1; D call uncertain. Germline assignment: CDR1 MGHRA and CDR2 YSYEKL. The V gene lost 4 bases and the J gene lost 2 bases, with 15 bases spanning the gap. This CDR3 is 16 amino acids long. For the CDR3, the DNA is TGCGCCAGCAGCCGGGCGGGCCGGGAGCCTGGAAACACCATATATTTT. It yields the protein CASSRAGREPGNTIYF.

This clonotype has more than one count but fewer than ten. The chain recombines TRBV20-1 with TRBJ2-3; 7 nucleotides match TRBD2. There are 16 residues in the CDR3. V shed 0 bases and J 2 bases; nucleotides not matched to a gene: 8. CDR1 and CDR2 (germline): DFQATT, SNEGSKA (reference sequence). The CDR3 sequence: CSARDPDGGYTDTQYF. Here the CDR3 DNA reads TGCAGTGCTAGAGATCCGGACGGGGGGTACACAGATACGCAGTATTTT.

This chain connects TRBV6-6 to TRBJ1-1, with D perhaps TRBD1 (6 bases). This CDR3 region has 12 residues. V was clipped by 6 bases and J by 10 bases, with 15 bases between them. CDR1 MNHNY and CDR2 SVGAGI come from the germline V gene (reference sequence). The CDR3 nucleotides read TGTGCCAGCAGAGGGGGGCAGGGACGAGCTTTCTTT. Its translation is CASRGGQGRAFF.

This chain joins TRBV9 and TRBJ2-5; 8 bases agree with TRBD2. In germline, CDR1 is SGDLS, CDR2 YYNGEE. The trim removed 3 bases at V and 5 bases at J, leaving 12 bases unmatched. The CDR3 contains 16 residues. The DNA for the CDR3 is TGTGCCAGCAGCGCCCAATCCGGGACTAGGGGGGAGACCCAGTACTTC. It translates to CASSAQSGTRGETQYF.

This clonotype was seen only a few times. The V and J genes are TRBV20-1 and TRBJ2-3; no clear D gene. The CDR3 covers 14 residues. Trimming pared 3 bases from V and 2 bases from J, leaving 12 bases between. Germline V gene sequence: CDR1 DFQATT, CDR2 SNEGSKA (reference sequence). The CDR3 region has the DNA TGCAGTGCTAGTGTCCCACCCTACACAGATACGCAGTATTTT. Residues: CSASVPPYTDTQYF.

This clonotype was seen just once. This chain joins TRBV3-1 and TRBJ2-5; D is unresolved. CDR1 is LGHDT and CDR2 is YNNKEL in the germline V gene (reference sequence). This CDR3 spans 15 amino acids. V was trimmed by 0 bases and J by 2 bases, leaving 10 bases between them. The chain's CDR3 is CASSQDLSRQETQYF. Here the CDR3 DNA reads TGTGCCAGCAGCCAAGATCTCTCAAGACAAGAGACCCAGTACTTC.

The V gene is TRBV18, the J gene TRBJ1-1; D call uncertain. Per the germline V gene, CDR1 is KGHSH and CDR2 is LQKENI. V was trimmed by 3 bases and J by 3 bases, leaving 8 bases between them. This CDR3 comprises 13 residues. This CDR3 is CASSPNRDTEAFF. The DNA for the CDR3 is TGTGCCAGCTCACCGAACAGAGACACTGAAGCTTTCTTT.

This clonotype was detected only a few times. This chain links TRBV6-5 with TRBJ2-7; 8 bases agree with TRBD2. The ends lost 5 bases at V and 4 bases at J; junction bases unmatched: 4. Germline loops: CDR1 MNHEY, CDR2 SVGAGI. The CDR3 spans 13 residues. The CDR3 region is CASSNGGGYEQYF. Here the CDR3 DNA reads TGTGCCAGCAGTAACGGGGGGGGGTACGAGCAGTACTTC.

The chain uses TRBV20-1 and TRBJ2-1; a possible D gene is TRBD2 (6 bases). The tail of the sequence fits TRBJ2-7 better, so the J call may be wrong. The CDR3 runs 15 residues. Germline-derived CDR1 and CDR2 are DFQATT and SNEGSKA (reference sequence). The CDR3 here is CSASNAGSAYNEQYF. DNA for the CDR3: TGCAGTGCTAGTAACGCGGGAAGCGCCTACAATGAGCAGTACTTC.

This clonotype was seen a handful of times. V gene TRBV15 combines with J gene TRBJ2-5, with 10 nucleotides matching TRBD2. Losses at the gene ends were 0 bases for V and 2 bases for J; bases not matched to a gene: 3. Per the germline V gene, CDR1 is LNHNV and CDR2 is YYDKDF (reference sequence). This CDR3 contains 16 residues. DNA for the CDR3: TGTGCCACCAGCAGAGATCCAGCGGGGGGGCAAGAGACCCAGTACTTC. It yields the protein CATSRDPAGGQETQYF.